This T cell receptor (beta chain) derives from a study of T-cell memory formation after mild COVID-19. Details on this clonotype: The antigen remains unidentified.

Whole-study findings and limits: The main location of contracting CD4+ clones was CM and EM, and that of contracting CD8+ clones was EMRA. Memory sampled before infection contained some responding clones, suggesting cross-reactive memory joined.

It was 5'RACE with constant-segment primers that produced the TCR alpha and TCR beta cDNA libraries, which carried sample barcodes and UMIs. TCRdb re-called the 5' RACE reads with MiXCR, one entry per CDR3 protein. This table has over 400,000 distinct CDR3 sequences, about a quarter appearing once. The CDR3 covers 15 residues. The germline gives CDR1 SGHKS, CDR2 YYEKEE (reference sequence). Trimming took 4 bases from V and 0 from J, leaving 13 bases between them. The TCR comes from an adult woman who had mild COVID-19 (a few samples of this study predate the infection). Cell type and time point are not known. V is TRBV5-5 and J is TRBJ1-1, with TRBD1 as a possible D gene (5 bases). The specimen sequenced was PBMCs or a T cell subset sorted from them (not recorded which). For the CDR3, the DNA is TGTGCCAGCAGCCCCATTGGGGGTATGAACACTGAAGCTTTCTTT. Encoded protein: CASSPIGGMNTEAFF.